This TCR beta chain originates from a study of cytomegalovirus exposure and HLA in healthy donors. Study overall: Inside one of the first data releases sat some 93 million unique TCRs taken from HLA-typed donors.

This CDR3 has 14 residues. V was clipped by 3 bases and J by 4 bases, with 8 bases between them. Germline V lookup: CDR1 SGHDT, CDR2 YYEEEE. With respect to this clone: The antigen remains unidentified.

Use of 60 Vbeta and 13 Jbeta primers characterized the PCR. Here immunoSEQ multiplex PCR was the method, and the copy in TCRdb shows in-frame clones only, minus some. Of 190,000 or so clones listed, roughly four fifths are singletons. Points from the study as a whole: In vitro confirmation showed three CMV-associated chains to be CMV antigen specific.

The chain joins TRBV5-6 to TRBJ1-6; D is undetermined. The sequenced sample was PBMCs. This receptor was obtained from a woman aged 45 to 65 in good health and CMV-seropositive. The CDR3 DNA reads as TGTGCCAGCAGCTGGGCCGTGTATAATTCACCCCTCCACTTT. Encoded protein: CASSWAVYNSPLHF.